Below, 5 T cell receptor beta chains from the same sample are listed, as sequenced in a study of blood T cell repertoires in COVID-19. TCRdb's table, derived via immunoSEQ multiplex PCR, lists solely in-frame clones and lacks some. The table includes more than 200,000 clones, more than 85% detected once. Sequenced material: peripheral blood. The receptors shown here come from a man in his forties with acute or convalescent COVID-19.

The V call is TRBV28, the J call TRBJ2-7, with 11 bases that match TRBD2. The V gene's germline CDR1 is MDHEN and CDR2 SYDVKM. The trim removed 5 bases at V and 0 bases at J, leaving 9 bases unmatched. The CDR3 spans 17 residues. The CDR3: CASSRYSGTSGSYEQYF. The CDR3 DNA reads as TGTGCCAGCAGTCGCTACTCCGGGACTAGCGGCTCCTACGAGCAGTACTTC. Variable domain in full (rest from reference TRBV28 and TRBJ2-7): DVKVTQSSRYLVKRTGEKVFLECVQDMDHENMFWYRQDPGLGLRLIYFSYDVKMKEKGDIPEGYSVSREKKERFSLILESASTNQTSMYLCASSRYSGTSGSYEQYFGPGTRLTVT.

V gene TRBV19 combines with J gene TRBJ2-2, with D tentatively TRBD1 (6 bases). The CDR3 length is 16 residues. The germline V and J ends were trimmed by 5 bases and 6 bases, with 19 bases remaining between them. Looked up from germline, CDR1 is LNHDA and CDR2 is SQIVND (reference sequence). CDR3 sequence (DNA): TGTGCCAGTAGTCCGCGGACAGCCGCCAAACCCGGGGAGCTGTTTTTT. Its protein is CASSPRTAAKPGELFF.

The J gene is TRBJ2-7, the V gene TRBV5-1; 8 bases agree with TRBD2. CDR3 length equals 11 residues. V shed 8 bases, J shed 5 bases, and the junction held 3 bases outside the gene matches. CDR1 SGHRS and CDR2 YFSETQ come from the germline V gene. CDR3 residues: CARAGEHEQYF. In DNA, the CDR3 is TGCGCCAGAGCGGGGGAACACGAGCAGTACTTC.

The J gene is TRBJ1-4, the V gene TRBV6-4, with D possibly TRBD1 on 6 matching bases. CDR1 is MRHNA and CDR2 is SNTAGT in the germline V gene. The V gene lost 3 bases and the J gene lost 13 bases, with 9 bases spanning the gap. The CDR3 covers 11 residues. The CDR3 sequence is CASSEDRPLFF. The CDR3, as DNA: TGTGCCAGCAGTGAGGACAGACCACTGTTTTTT.

The V gene is TRBV12-3 or TRBV12-4, the J gene TRBJ1-1; 10 bases are a match to TRBD1. This CDR3 is built from 13 residues. The V and J ends lost 6 bases and 4 bases, in that order; junction bases with no gene match: 2. CDR3 residues: CASRRTGGTEAFF. In DNA form, the CDR3 reads TGTGCCAGCAGGCGGACAGGGGGCACTGAAGCTTTCTTT.